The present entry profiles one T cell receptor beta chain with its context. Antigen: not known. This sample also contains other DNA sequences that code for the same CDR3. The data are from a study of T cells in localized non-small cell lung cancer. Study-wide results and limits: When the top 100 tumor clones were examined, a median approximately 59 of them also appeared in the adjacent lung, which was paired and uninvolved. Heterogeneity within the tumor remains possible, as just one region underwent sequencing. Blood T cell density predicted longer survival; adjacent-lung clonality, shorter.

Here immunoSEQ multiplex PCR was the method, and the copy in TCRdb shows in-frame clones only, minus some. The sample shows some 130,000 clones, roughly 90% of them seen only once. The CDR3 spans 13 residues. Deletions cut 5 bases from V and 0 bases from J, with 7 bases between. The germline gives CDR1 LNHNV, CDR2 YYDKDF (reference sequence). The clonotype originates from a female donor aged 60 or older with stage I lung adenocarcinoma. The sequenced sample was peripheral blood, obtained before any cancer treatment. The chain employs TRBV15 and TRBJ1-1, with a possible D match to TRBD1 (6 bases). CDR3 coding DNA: TGTGCCACCAGCCGGGACATGAACACTGAAGCTTTCTTT. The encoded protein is CATSRDMNTEAFF.